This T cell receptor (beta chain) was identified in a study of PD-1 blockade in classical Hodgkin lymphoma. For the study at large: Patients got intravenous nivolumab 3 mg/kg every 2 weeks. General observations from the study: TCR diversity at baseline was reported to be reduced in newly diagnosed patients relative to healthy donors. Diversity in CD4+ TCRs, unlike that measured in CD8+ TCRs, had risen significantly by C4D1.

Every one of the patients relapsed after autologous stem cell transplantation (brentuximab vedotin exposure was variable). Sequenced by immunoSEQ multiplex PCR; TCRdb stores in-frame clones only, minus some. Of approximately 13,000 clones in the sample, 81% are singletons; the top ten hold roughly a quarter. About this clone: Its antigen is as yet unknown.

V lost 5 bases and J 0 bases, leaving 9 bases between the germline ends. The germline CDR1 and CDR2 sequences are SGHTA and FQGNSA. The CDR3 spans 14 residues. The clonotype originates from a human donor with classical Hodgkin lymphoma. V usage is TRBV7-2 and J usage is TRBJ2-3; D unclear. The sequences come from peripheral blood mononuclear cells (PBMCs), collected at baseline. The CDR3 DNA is TGTGCCAGCAGCCTCGGCCCTAGCACAGATACGCAGTATTTT. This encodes CASSLGPSTDTQYF.